This record looks at one TCR beta chain sequence and its context. These data originate in a study of blood T cell repertoires in COVID-19. The protocol was immunoSEQ multiplex PCR, while the TCRdb copy is restricted to in-frame clones and leaves out a portion. This table has 200,000 to 300,000 clones, 65% to 85% appearing once. After removal of 1 base from V and 4 bases from J, the junction contained 6 bases not matched to a gene. This CDR3 contains 17 residues. Germline assignment: CDR1 SEHNR and CDR2 FQNEAQ (reference sequence). Sequenced input: peripheral blood. The chain links TRBV7-9 to TRBJ2-7, with 14 bases lining up with TRBD2. The TCR was taken from a human donor in a cohort sampled during active COVID-19. CDR3 DNA: TGTGCCAGCAGCTTAGAACAGACTAGCGGGGGGGCTTACGAGCAGTACTTC. It is translated as CASSLEQTSGGAYEQYF.